This T cell receptor beta chain was recorded in a study of beta chain features in type 1 diabetes. General observations from the study: Amplification by PCR could prefer shorter templates, with the same effect in patients and controls. TCRB CDR3s were moderately but significantly shorter in Type 1 diabetes patients in all four CD4+ subsets. Relative to healthy donors, patients appeared to have naive, central memory and Treg TCRB repertoires that were more similar.

Expressed TCRB transcripts were sequenced because the isolated RNA had all been reverse transcribed beforehand. The data were produced by immunoSEQ multiplex PCR, yet TCRdb's version contains in-frame clones alone and is incomplete. Among around 150,000 clones listed, about a tenth were seen once. Details on this clone: As yet, its antigen is unknown. The sample holds other DNA sequences that translate to the same CDR3.

J lost 5 bases, V lost 0 bases, and 0 bases had no gene match. Germline CDR1 and CDR2: SGDLS and YYNGEE. The CDR3 covers 14 residues. This receptor was taken from a man aged 30-40 years with type 1 diabetes. Sequencing was done on a sample of central memory CD4+ T cells from blood. V and J are TRBV9 and TRBJ2-1; TRBD2 matches at 9 bases. CDR3 nucleotide sequence: TGTGCCAGCAGCGTAGGGACTAGCGACAATGAGCAGTTCTTC. Amino acid sequence: CASSVGTSDNEQFF.